This T cell receptor (beta chain) was captured in a study of cytomegalovirus exposure and HLA in healthy donors. TCRdb keeps only in-frame clones here, not all; method: immunoSEQ multiplex PCR. The sample carries tens of thousands of clones, about 93% recorded once. This TCR was sampled from a woman between 18 and 29 years old in good health and CMV-seronegative. Material: PBMCs.

The CDR3 spells CASSHSGFVGETQYF. As DNA, the CDR3 is TGTGCCAGCTCACACTCAGGTTTCGTAGGAGAGACCCAGTACTTC. The rearrangement joins TRBV18 to TRBJ2-5; D unresolved. The CDR3 runs to 15 residues. The ends were cut back, 4 bases at V and 4 bases at J, with 16 bases in the middle. Germline values: CDR1 KGHSH, CDR2 LQKENI.